This T cell receptor beta chain was profiled in a study of blood T cell repertoires in COVID-19 (dated by TCRdb to between 2020 and 2021). For the study in its entirety: Collaborator samples came from the United States, Italy and Spain and covered acute and convalescent phases of COVID-19. The material from the prospective study consisted of cDNA or gDNA derived from T cells, B-cell-depleted T cells, or PBMCs. Subjects who had been exposed to COVID-19, were actively infected with it, or had recovered from it provided the deeply sampled blood TCRbeta repertoires that made up the dataset. The repertoires were released in a freely available public database meant as a resource for research on the immune response to SARS-CoV-2. The samples were drawn from the first 160 participants of the ongoing ImmuneRACE study and from 950 to 1,500 subjects provided by 6 global collaborators. Sample metadata almost always included a de-identified subject ID, COVID-19 status, age in years and sex. HLA class I and class II types, where available, came from metadata supplied by the sample provider rather than from assay-based typing.

TCRbeta CDR3 regions were amplified from genomic DNA by means of the immunoSEQ Assay, a bias-controlled multiplex PCR. The authors' analysis ran thus. The number of nucleated cells in each sample was estimated by amplification of reference gene primers within the assay. To quantify the absolute abundance of each unique TCRbeta CDR3 rearrangement, sequence reads were collapsed and filtered. Productive Simpson clonality was computed per sample as the square root of Simpson's diversity index over productive rearrangements. TCRdb mirrors the immuneACCESS table, restricted to in-frame sequences. Some clones are absent from its copies; in checked studies, under half trace to an unresolved V gene, and the reason for the others is unknown. The V and J calls and clone size are taken from that table; D and trimming were inferred from the DNA. The sample table contains about 150,000 clones; only one count was recorded for roughly four fifths of them. Approximately 14% of the sample rests with the top ten.

Overall results and qualifications from the work: The quantity of clinical and demographic metadata differed by source and by participant and was supplied without curation.

This clone has just a few counts. Which antigen it targets is not known. No per-base quality is available; no much larger clone lies one base away. The germline V gene sets CDR1 to MGHRA and CDR2 to YSYEKL. Including the terminal cysteine and phenylalanine, the CDR3 comprises 15 residues. Kept here is only the CDR3 DNA, which spans 45 bases and is read in frame from base 1. V ends up 0 bases short and J 1 base short, with an unmatched junction base count of 2. Collaborating institutions collected whole blood in K2EDTA tubes following their own protocols. For TCRbeta analysis, collaborators shipped samples in one of three forms: frozen whole blood, isolated PBMCs, or DNA extracted from either of those sample types.

This TCR was recovered from a human donor with acute or convalescent COVID-19. The donor label of this sample is uncertain. In this chain, TRBV4-1 is recombined with TRBJ1-1, with 7 bases aligning to TRBD1. Input material: peripheral blood. The nucleotides are TGCGCCAGCAGCCAAGACGGGACAGCGAACACTGAAGCTTTCTTT. It translates as CASSQDGTANTEAFF.